This T cell receptor beta chain originates from a study of human T cells and chemical hapten exposure. About the research overall: Minor volume differences among pooled libraries chiefly drove per-sample TCR yield variation. Study conclusions and caveats: TCRs exceeding 1 in 1000 frequency stayed unchanged with DPC sensitization.

In regard to this clonotype: Antigen specificity is unknown.

During construction of the library, unique molecular identifiers were attached to individual cDNA molecules for quantitative, reproducible TCR counting. MiXCR was run by TCRdb on the 5' RACE reads, yielding one entry per CDR3 protein. Altogether 75,000 or so distinct CDR3 sequences are present, approximately 15% being singletons, with the ten largest covering 6.8%. In germline, CDR1 is SGHAT, CDR2 FQNNGV. This CDR3 is built from 14 residues. Trimming cost V 4 bases and J 6 bases, with 15 bases left between them. Unseparated into fractions, whole blood served as the source from which total RNA was extracted.

The receptor was derived from a female donor in good health. This chain connects TRBV11-2 to TRBJ1-2, with a tentative D call TRBD1 (5 bases). The CDR3: CASSSRQTRDGYTF. DNA for the CDR3: TGTGCCAGCAGCTCCCGACAGACAAGGGATGGCTACACCTTC.